The present entry profiles one TCR beta chain with its context. Antigen: not known. TCRdb reprocessed the 5' RACE reads via MiXCR and lists one record per CDR3 protein. Among 130,000 to 150,000 distinct CDR3 sequences listed, roughly 6.3% were seen once. The source of the sample is a study of T-cell memory formation after mild COVID-19. About the study: Largely donor-specific TCR clusters were found. Study findings and constraints: The finding that pre-infection memory included some responding clones suggested that cross-reactive memory joined.

CDR3 size: 17 residues. The germline CDR1 and CDR2 sequences are LGHNA and YNFKEQ. The junction had 6 bases not matched to a gene; V was cut back by 0 bases and J by 4 bases. Specimen: PBMCs or a T cell subset sorted from them (not recorded which). J is TRBJ2-6 and V is TRBV4-2; 7 bases agree with TRBD1. This receptor was identified in an adult woman who had mild COVID-19 (a few samples of this study predate the infection). Cell type and time point are not known. The CDR3 loop reads CASSQDPGGSGANVLTF. In nucleotides, the CDR3 is TGTGCCAGCAGCCAAGACCCAGGGGGTTCCGGGGCCAACGTCCTGACTTTC.